This passage covers 24 T cell receptor beta chains from one sample sequenced in a study of cytomegalovirus exposure and HLA in healthy donors. The PCR made use of 60 Vbeta and 13 Jbeta primers. Produced via immunoSEQ multiplex PCR; TCRdb's table is partial and in-frame only. The sample lists about 190,000 clones, 77% occurring once. What was sequenced was PBMCs. The receptors shown here come from a woman aged 25 to 39 in good health and CMV-seropositive.

This rearrangement joins TRBV6-5 to TRBJ2-7, with TRBD1 matching over 8 bases. The length of the CDR3 is 14 residues. Trimming cost V 2 bases and J 3 bases; bases outside gene matches: 3. Germline V gene lookup returns CDR1 MNHEY and CDR2 SVGAGI. The CDR3 is CASSYRDRHYEQYF. For the CDR3, the DNA is TGTGCCAGCAGTTACAGGGACAGGCACTACGAGCAGTACTTC.

The chain is built from TRBV18 and TRBJ2-7, with unresolved D. The CDR3 length is 17 residues. The V gene's germline CDR1 is KGHSH and CDR2 LQKENI. Deletions cut 4 bases from V and 4 bases from J, with 23 bases between. The CDR3 here is CASSQSVERGFSYEQYF. The CDR3 nucleotides are TGTGCCAGCTCACAATCGGTGGAGCGAGGCTTCTCTTACGAGCAGTACTTC.

J is TRBJ2-1 and V is TRBV7-2, with no clear D. From germline, CDR1 is SGHTA and CDR2 FQGNSA. The CDR3 totals 15 residues. V was shortened by 2 bases and J by 2 bases, with 10 bases between the two germline ends. The CDR3 reads CASSLRFSPYNEQFF. Here the CDR3 DNA reads TGTGCCAGCAGCTTACGGTTTTCGCCCTACAATGAGCAGTTCTTC.

A few counts support this clone. The V and J genes are TRBV6-5 and TRBJ2-1, with 8 bases identical to TRBD1. The trim removed 0 bases at V and 4 bases at J, leaving 2 bases unmatched. The germline V gene has CDR1 MNHEY and CDR2 SVGAGI. The CDR3 sequence is 15 residues long. CDR3 in DNA: TGTGCCAGCAGTTACTCACGGACAGGGTACAATGAGCAGTTCTTC. Protein sequence: CASSYSRTGYNEQFF.

The chain is built from TRBV7-2 and TRBJ2-5; 9 bases are a match to TRBD2. Losses at the gene ends were 2 bases for V and 2 bases for J; bases not matched to a gene: 6. The CDR3 contains 16 residues. Germline assignment: CDR1 SGHTA and CDR2 FQGNSA. CDR3 sequence: CASSLSAGGGQETQYF. The CDR3, as DNA: TGTGCCAGCAGCTTATCTGCGGGAGGGGGGCAAGAGACCCAGTACTTC.

V and J are TRBV5-1 and TRBJ2-7, with 11 bases aligning to TRBD2. This CDR3 spans 14 amino acids. Per the germline V gene, CDR1 is SGHRS and CDR2 is YFSETQ. J lost 5 bases, V lost 2 bases, and 3 bases had no gene match. The chain's CDR3 is CASSLLAGEDEQYF. CDR3 coding DNA: TGCGCCAGCAGCTTACTAGCGGGAGAGGACGAGCAGTACTTC.

V and J are TRBV14 and TRBJ2-6, with 16 bases that match TRBD2. With 5 bases clipped from V and 3 bases from J, the junction kept 13 bases outside the gene matches. The CDR3 consists of 21 residues. Germline V gene sequence: CDR1 SGHDN, CDR2 FVKESK. The CDR3 nucleotides are TGTGCCAGCAGCTCGGACCCGGGACTAGCGGGAGGGCCAGGTGGGGCCAACGTCCTGACTTTC. Translation: CASSSDPGLAGGPGGANVLTF. Using reference TRBV14 and TRBJ2-6 for the parts outside the CDR3, the full variable domain is EAGVTQFPSHSVIEKGQTVTLRCDPISGHDNLYWYRRVMGKEIKFLLHFVKESKQDESGMPNNRFLAERTGGTYSTLKVQPAELEDSGVYFCASSSDPGLAGGPGGANVLTFGAGSRLTVL.

In this sample, this clone turned up once. The rearrangement links TRBV11-2 to TRBJ2-1; 7 nucleotides align to TRBD2. Trimming at V came to 5 bases and at J to 5 bases, leaving 9 bases not matched to a gene. CDR3 length equals 15 residues. The germline CDR1 and CDR2 sequences are SGHAT and FQNNGV. In nucleotides, the CDR3 is TGTGCCAGCAGCCCCTTAGCGGGCTCACACAATGAGCAGTTCTTC. It codes for CASSPLAGSHNEQFF.

The V call is TRBV5-4, the J call TRBJ2-1; 9 nucleotides match TRBD2. V dropped 4 bases and J dropped 7; count of bases not matched to a gene: 15. In germline, CDR1 is SGHNT, CDR2 YYREEE (reference sequence). The CDR3 is made up of 17 amino acids. Here the CDR3 reads CASSHPQAGGLGNEQFF. The CDR3 nucleotides are TGTGCCAGCAGCCACCCTCAAGCGGGGGGCCTAGGTAATGAGCAGTTCTTC. Using reference TRBV5-4 and TRBJ2-1 for the parts outside the CDR3, the full variable domain is ETGVTQSPTHLIKTRGQQVTLRCSSQSGHNTVSWYQQALGQGPQFIFQYYREEENGRGNFPPRFSGLQFPNYSSELNVNALELDDSALYLCASSHPQAGGLGNEQFFGPGTRLTVL.

This clone appeared a few times. J is TRBJ2-7 and V is TRBV4-1, with 7 nucleotides matching TRBD1. The germline V gene has CDR1 MGHRA and CDR2 YSYEKL. The CDR3 has 15 amino acids. The ends lost 3 bases at V and 1 base at J; junction bases unmatched: 6. This CDR3 is CASSQPGQRSYEQYF. The CDR3 DNA reads TGCGCCAGCAGCCAGCCGGGACAGCGTTCCTACGAGCAGTACTTC.

The chain combines TRBV28 with TRBJ2-5, with 9 bases that match TRBD2. The CDR3 runs to 15 residues. V shed 6 bases, J shed 1 base, and the junction held 6 bases outside the gene matches. The germline CDR1 and CDR2 sequences are MDHEN and SYDVKM. The CDR3 sequence is CASRRLAERQETQYF. CDR3 in DNA: TGTGCCAGCAGAAGACTAGCGGAGCGCCAAGAGACCCAGTACTTC.

This clone has a handful of counts. J is TRBJ2-5 and V is TRBV27, with TRBD2 matching 7 bases. CDR3 length equals 14 residues. V lost 6 bases, J lost 2 bases, and 6 bases stayed unmatched. Germline lookup yields CDR1 MNHEY and CDR2 SMNVEV (reference sequence). The CDR3 DNA reads as TGTGCCAGCAGCCGGGACTACCGTCAAGAGACCCAGTACTTC. It yields the protein CASSRDYRQETQYF.

The chain couples TRBV7-2 to TRBJ1-4, with 8 bases aligning to TRBD1. The CDR3 has 17 amino acids. V shed 4 bases, J shed 8 bases, and the junction held 15 bases outside the gene matches. The V gene's germline CDR1 is SGHTA and CDR2 FQGNSA. This chain's CDR3 is CASSSIWGRGLGEKLFF. The CDR3 DNA reads as TGTGCCAGCAGCTCCATATGGGGCAGGGGGCTTGGCGAAAAACTGTTTTTT.

The chain has TRBV29-1 and TRBJ2-2, with TRBD1 as a possible D gene (5 bases). Trimming took 5 bases from V and 5 from J, leaving 15 bases between them. The CDR3 totals 14 residues. Germline V gene lookup returns CDR1 SQVTM and CDR2 ANQGSEA. CDR3 nucleotides: TGCAGCGTTCTCCTCCATCAGGGTACCGGGGAGCTGTTTTTT. Its translation: CSVLLHQGTGELFF.

This clone was counted between two and nine times. The rearrangement uses TRBV6-4 and TRBJ2-1, with TRBD2 matching over 10 bases. Germline V gene sequence: CDR1 MRHNA, CDR2 SNTAGT. With V trimmed by 4 bases and J by 4 bases, 4 bases remained unmatched. The CDR3 contains 15 residues. CDR3 region: CASSVSSGGYNEQFF. The CDR3 region has the DNA TGTGCCAGCAGTGTGTCTAGCGGGGGATACAATGAGCAGTTCTTC.

The chain has TRBV5-1 and TRBJ2-1; 15 positions agree with TRBD2. With V trimmed by 0 bases and J by 5 bases, 6 bases remained unmatched. Germline-derived CDR1 and CDR2 are SGHRS and YFSETQ. This CDR3 has 18 amino acids. Here the CDR3 reads CASSLGRTSGGVNNEQFF. CDR3 nucleotide sequence: TGCGCCAGCAGCTTGGGGCGGACTAGCGGGGGGGTTAACAATGAGCAGTTCTTC.

The chain joins TRBV5-1 to TRBJ1-2; 7 nucleotides align to TRBD1. CDR3 size: 13 residues. CDR1 SGHRS and CDR2 YFSETQ come from the germline V gene. V shed 3 bases and J 6 bases; nucleotides not matched to a gene: 5. As DNA, the CDR3 is TGCGCCAGCAGCTCAACAGGGGTGGATGGCTACACCTTC. As protein: CASSSTGVDGYTF.

This rearrangement joins TRBV30 to TRBJ1-1; 7 nucleotides agree with TRBD1. CDR1 is GTSNPN, CDR2 SVGIG, per germline (reference sequence). V lost 5 bases, J lost 5 bases, and 8 bases stayed unmatched. This CDR3 has 13 amino acids. DNA for the CDR3: TGTGCCTGGGACAGGGTCATAGGGACTGAAGCTTTCTTT. Its translation is CAWDRVIGTEAFF.

This chain connects TRBV19 to TRBJ1-1; 8 bases align to TRBD1. With V trimmed by 1 base and J by 1 base, 5 bases remained unmatched. CDR1 is LNHDA, CDR2 SQIVND, per germline (reference sequence). The CDR3 is 16 residues long. CDR3: CASSIAAGGTNTEAFF. The CDR3 DNA sequence: TGTGCCAGTAGTATAGCGGCAGGGGGCACGAACACTGAAGCTTTCTTT.

This chain joins TRBV6-1 and TRBJ1-1, with a weak D call TRBD1 (6 bases). CDR1 is MNHNS and CDR2 is SASEGT in the germline V gene. The CDR3 loop spans 13 amino acids. CDR3 residues: CAAGRGAHTEAFF. Here the CDR3 DNA reads TGTGCGGCAGGGCGGGGGGCCCACACTGAAGCTTTCTTT.

As concerns this clone: Additional DNA sequences in this sample encode the identical CDR3. The chain links TRBV29-1 to TRBJ2-3; TRBD2 agrees at 9 bases. V gave up 3 bases and J gave up 1 base; unmatched junction bases: 8. Germline CDR1 reads SQVTM; CDR2 reads ANQGSEA. CDR3 length: 16 residues. The CDR3 loop is CSVDAPAGGGTDTQYF. In nucleotides, the CDR3 is TGCAGCGTTGACGCCCCCGCGGGGGGGGGCACAGATACGCAGTATTTT.

The chain uses TRBV7-9 and TRBJ2-2; D unresolved. Trimming shortened V by 5 bases and J by 3 bases, and 10 bases separated the two germline ends. Looked up from germline, CDR1 is SEHNR and CDR2 is FQNEAQ (reference sequence). CDR3 length: 14 residues. The CDR3 DNA sequence: TGTGCCAGCAGCCCATCACAGTACACCGGGGAGCTGTTTTTT. Its protein product is CASSPSQYTGELFF. The full variable domain, rest sourced from reference TRBV7-9 and TRBJ2-2, is DTGVSQNPRHKITKRGQNVTFRCDPISEHNRLYWYRQTLGQGPEFLTYFQNEAQLEKSRLLSDRFSAERPKGSFSTLEIQRTEQGDSAMYLCASSPSQYTGELFFGEGSRLTVL.

The chain links TRBV7-9 to TRBJ2-1; D remains ambiguous. The CDR3 is 15 residues long. Germline V CDR1 and CDR2: SEHNR, FQNEAQ (reference sequence). Trimming removed 0 bases from V and 5 bases from J, with 11 bases in between. CDR3 DNA sequence: TGTGCCAGCAGCTTAGCGTCAGGTGTCCACAATGAGCAGTTCTTC. It encodes CASSLASGVHNEQFF.

The DNA for the CDR3 is TGTGCCAGCAGCCTCTCGGGTTCGGTCACTGAAGCTTTCTTT. It specifies CASSLSGSVTEAFF. V usage is TRBV7-9 and J usage is TRBJ1-1; D ambiguous. The germline gives CDR1 SEHNR, CDR2 FQNEAQ (reference sequence). The ends were cut back, 5 bases at V and 4 bases at J, with 14 bases in the middle. The CDR3 has 14 amino acids.